These T cell receptor beta chains were read from a single sample in a study of post-analysis software for immune sequencing data. TCRdb independently ran MiXCR on the PCR reads; one entry per CDR3 protein. The sample shows around 700,000 distinct CDR3 sequences, approximately 59% of them seen only once. The material sequenced was blood. The receptors stem from a girl aged 2 to 9 with multiple sclerosis. The CDR3 runs from the conserved cysteine through the conserved F or W. A D gene is named only where the DNA matches it firmly. Some rows mark clone size as missing; the rest say once, few, many or name a class of expanded clone.

NA	NA	TRBV10-3	TRBJ2-5	CAISDLGPGETQYF	TGTGCCATCAGTGACCTGGGACCGGGAGAGACCCAGTACTTC
NA	NA	TRBV5-1	TRBJ1-1	CASSFSGTEYVAEAFF	TGCGCCAGCAGCTTCTCCGGGACGGAATACGTCGCTGAAGCTTTCTTT
NA	NA	TRBV7-3	TRBJ2-3	CASGRDNTDTQYF	TGTGCCAGCGGTCGGGACAACACAGATACGCAGTATTTT
few	TRBD2	TRBV3-1	TRBJ2-7	CASSLSGTSGTEQYF	TGTGCCAGCAGCTTATCCGGGACTAGCGGAACCGAGCAGTACTTC
NA	NA	TRBV2	TRBJ2-6	CASSAGQSRANVLTF	TGTGCCAGCAGTGCAGGACAGTCAAGGGCCAACGTCCTGACTTTC
NA	NA	TRBV7-2	TRBJ1-5	CASSSNTVQAPQHF	TGTGCTAGCAGCTCTAACACCGTCCAGGCGCCCCAGCATTTT
few	TRBD2	TRBV27	TRBJ2-1	CASSAASAGVFDVSYNEQFF	TGTGCCAGCAGTGCCGCCTCAGCGGGAGTTTTTGATGTGTCCTACAATGAGCAGTTCTTC
NA	NA	TRBV11-2	TRBJ2-5	CASSRTGLNQETQYF	TGTGCCAGCAGTCGTACAGGGCTAAACCAAGAGACCCAGTACTTC
NA	TRBD1	TRBV5-5	TRBJ2-6	CASSLYVGQGSGANVLTF	TGTGCCAGCAGCTTGTACGTGGGACAGGGGTCTGGGGCCAACGTCCTGACTTTC
NA	TRBD1	TRBV12-3/TRBV12-4	TRBJ1-5	CASRPGTGGQPQHF	TGTGCCAGCAGACCCGGGACAGGGGGACAGCCCCAGCATTTT
few	TRBD1	TRBV29-1	TRBJ2-1	CSVHRDRDPFYNEQFF	TGCAGCGTCCACCGGGACAGGGACCCATTCTACAATGAGCAGTTCTTC
few	TRBD2	TRBV28	TRBJ2-7	CASFPGTSTYEQYF	TGTGCCAGCTTTCCCGGGACTAGCACCTACGAGCAGTACTTC
NA	TRBD2	TRBV4-1	TRBJ2-4	CASSQGLAGVRNIQYF	TGCGCCAGCAGCCAAGGACTAGCGGGAGTGAGGAACATTCAGTACTTC
NA	NA	TRBV2	TRBJ2-7	CASRVTGYEQYF	TGTGCCAGCAGGGTAACGGGCTACGAGCAGTACTTC
few	NA	TRBV15	TRBJ2-5	CATSRDFREIETQYF	TGTGCCACCAGCAGAGATTTCCGGGAGATAGAGACCCAGTACTTC
NA	NA	TRBV29-1	TRBJ2-1	CSALTGNNEQFF	TGCAGCGCACTAACAGGGAACAATGAGCAGTTCTTC
NA	NA	TRBV29-1	TRBJ1-2	CSVEGRVPNYGYTF	TGCAGCGTTGAAGGGCGAGTACCTAACTATGGCTACACCTTC
NA	NA	TRBV20-1	TRBJ2-1	CSAKRGAAPGEQFF	TGCAGTGCTAAACGGGGAGCGGCCCCGGGGGAGCAGTTCTTC
few	TRBD2	TRBV4-3	TRBJ2-1	CASSPGTSGSIYNEQFF	TGCGCCAGCAGCCCTGGGACTAGCGGTTCTATCTACAATGAGCAGTTCTTC
NA	TRBD2	TRBV4-1	TRBJ2-7	CASSHPSAGVDSYEQYF	TGCGCCAGCAGCCATCCTTCAGCGGGAGTGGACTCCTACGAGCAGTACTTC
NA	NA	TRBV7-2	TRBJ2-3	CASSAVGHPSTDTQYF	TGTGCCAGCAGCGCCGTAGGACACCCGAGCACAGATACGCAGTATTTT
NA	NA	TRBV7-9	TRBJ2-2	CASSEQGNGELFF	TGTGCCAGCTCCGAACAGGGTAACGGGGAGCTGTTTTTT
few	TRBD2	TRBV12-3/TRBV12-4	TRBJ2-5	CASSPYPTGTSGGEEETQYF	TGTGCCAGCAGCCCTTACCCGACCGGGACTAGCGGGGGAGAGGAAGAGACCCAGTACTTC
few	TRBD1	TRBV11-2	TRBJ1-1	CASSLRGQPNTEAFF	TGTGCCAGCAGCCTCAGGGGACAGCCGAACACTGAAGCTTTCTTT
NA	TRBD2	TRBV12-3/TRBV12-4	TRBJ2-1	CASRTLGSGDNEQFF	TGTGCCAGCAGGACCCTTGGTAGCGGGGACAATGAGCAGTTCTTC
NA	NA	TRBV3-1	TRBJ2-7	CASSQARATYEQYF	TGTGCCAGCAGCCAAGCCAGGGCGACCTACGAGCAGTACTTC
NA	NA	TRBV20-1	TRBJ2-3	CSARNPVGPDTQYF	TGCAGTGCTAGGAACCCCGTTGGTCCAGATACGCAGTATTTT